The 8 T cell receptor beta chains below all came from one sample that was sequenced in a study of blood T cell repertoires in COVID-19. Here immunoSEQ multiplex PCR was the method, and the copy in TCRdb shows in-frame clones only, minus some. The profile shows about 280,000 clones, approximately 90% of them singletons. The material sequenced was PBMCs or T cells enriched from blood (not recorded which). These receptors were taken from a woman aged 60-75 years in a cohort exposed to, infected with or recovered from COVID-19 (not recorded which).

The chain uses TRBV28 and TRBJ2-7; 8 bases agree with TRBD2. Trimming at V came to 4 bases and at J to 3 bases, leaving 5 bases not matched to a gene. This CDR3 spans 14 amino acids. Germline values: CDR1 MDHEN, CDR2 SYDVKM. In DNA, the CDR3 is TGTGCCAGCAGTTGGGCGGGGGGCGTCTACGAGCAGTACTTC. Protein product: CASSWAGGVYEQYF.

V gene TRBV28 combines with J gene TRBJ2-5, with 10 bases fitting TRBD2. Germline values: CDR1 MDHEN, CDR2 SYDVKM. V was pared by 5 bases and J by 4 bases, with 7 bases of the junction left unmatched. This CDR3 is built from 15 residues. The CDR3 DNA follows: TGTGCCAGCAGTGCCTTCCGACTAGCGGGAGAGACCCAGTACTTC. This codes for CASSAFRLAGETQYF.

The chain uses TRBV6-6 and TRBJ2-3, with D perhaps TRBD2 (6 bases). Germline CDR1 reads MNHNY; CDR2 reads SVGAGI (reference sequence). Trimming shortened V by 11 bases and J by 1 base, and 19 bases separated the two germline ends. The CDR3 is 15 amino acids. The CDR3: CAHSGGSVRTDTQYF. The CDR3 region has the DNA TGTGCCCATTCTGGGGGGTCGGTCCGCACAGATACGCAGTATTTT.

The chain uses TRBV6-5 and TRBJ1-6, with a weak D call TRBD1 (6 bases). CDR3 length equals 16 residues. Germline V gene lookup returns CDR1 MNHEY and CDR2 SVGAGI. V lost 0 bases and J lost 6, with 12 bases in between. The CDR3 loop is CASSYSRTGSNSPLHF. CDR3 sequence (DNA): TGTGCCAGCAGTTACTCGAGAACAGGGAGTAATTCACCCCTCCACTTT.

This chain connects TRBV11-2 to TRBJ2-3; perhaps TRBD1 as D (6 bases). The V gene lost 1 base and the J gene lost 5 bases, with 16 bases spanning the gap. The CDR3 covers 16 residues. The germline gives CDR1 SGHAT, CDR2 FQNNGV. This CDR3 is CASSLGLWTAQDTQYF. The CDR3 DNA reads TGTGCCAGCAGCTTAGGCCTTTGGACAGCTCAAGATACGCAGTATTTT.

The chain employs TRBV6-2 or TRBV6-3 and TRBJ1-1; 8 bases agree with TRBD1. The V gene end was trimmed by 5 bases and the J gene end by 5 bases; junction bases not matched to a gene: 10. Germline V CDR1 and CDR2: MNHEY, SVGEGT. This CDR3 contains 15 residues. Here the CDR3 DNA reads TGTGCCAGCAGTAACATCGGACAGGGTAAAACTGAAGCTTTCTTT. This codes for CASSNIGQGKTEAFF.

The chain links TRBV4-1 to TRBJ2-3; 9 bases agree with TRBD2. Germline CDR1 is MGHRA and CDR2 is YSYEKL. The CDR3 runs to 14 residues. After removal of 4 bases from V and 7 bases from J, the junction contained 6 bases not matched to a gene. The CDR3 DNA reads as TGCGCCAGCAGCCCCCTAGCGGGACCGTATACGCAGTATTTT. This translates into CASSPLAGPYTQYF.

The chain links TRBV5-1 to TRBJ2-3, with 7 bases that match TRBD2. The CDR3 runs 16 residues. From germline, CDR1 is SGHRS and CDR2 YFSETQ. Losses at the gene ends were 4 bases for V and 1 base for J; bases not matched to a gene: 9. CDR3 bases: TGCGCCAGCAGCAGGTATGCGGGAGTCGGCACAGATACGCAGTATTTT. This encodes CASSRYAGVGTDTQYF.